This is a list of T cell receptor beta chains from one sample in a study of CD8 T cells in Susac syndrome. Using its own MiXCR run on the immunoSEQ multiplex PCR reads, TCRdb lists one record per CDR3 protein. This table has 150,000 or so distinct CDR3 sequences, around 95% appearing once. Sequenced sample: CD4+ T cells from PBMCs. These receptors originate from a human donor in good health. The CDR3 runs from the conserved cysteine through the conserved F or W. D genes are given only for firm matches. Clone size is not always given. Where it is, it says once, few, many or a class for expanded clones.

CDR3nt	CDR3aa	v_gene	len	d_gene	abundance	j_gene
TGTGCCGGGGCCGAAAGGGACAATCAGCCCCAGCATTTT	CAGAERDNQPQHF	TRBV24-1	13	NA	NA	TRBJ1-5
TGCAGTGCTAGTATAAGCGGGGACTACAATGAGCAGTTCTTC	CSASISGDYNEQFF	TRBV20-1	14	TRBD2	NA	TRBJ2-1
TGTGCCAGCAGCTTAGGGACCGTGGGGACAGGTCAGCCCCAGCATTTT	CASSLGTVGTGQPQHF	TRBV7-8	16	TRBD1	NA	TRBJ1-5
TGTGCCTGCACGACTAGCGGGGGGGCCAAGAGCAATGAGCAGTTCTTC	CACTTSGGAKSNEQFF	TRBV30	16	TRBD2	NA	TRBJ2-1
TGTGCCAGCAGTGAAGGAAAACAGGGCCGCTACACCTTC	CASSEGKQGRYTF	TRBV2	13	NA	NA	TRBJ1-2
TGTGCCAGCAGCGTAGGGGGAGGGAACTCCTACGAGCAGTACTTC	CASSVGGGNSYEQYF	TRBV9	15	TRBD2	once	TRBJ2-7
TGTGCCAGCCAAATCGGGGGCAGCGAGCAGTTCTTC	CASQIGGSEQFF	TRBV9	12	NA	NA	TRBJ2-1
TGTGCCACCAGTGCGGGACAGGGACCAGGGGCAGCTTTCTTT	CATSAGQGPGAAFF	TRBV24-1	14	TRBD1	NA	TRBJ1-1
TGTGCCAGCAGCTTGAACCGGGACAGGGTGGGCTACACCTTC	CASSLNRDRVGYTF	TRBV5-4	14	TRBD1	NA	TRBJ1-2
TGTGCCACCAGCAGAGATTACGGGGGGCGGACCTACAATGAGCAGTTCTTC	CATSRDYGGRTYNEQFF	TRBV15	17	NA	NA	TRBJ2-1
TGTGCCACCAGCAGATTCCGGGAGGCCTATGGCTACACCTTC	CATSRFREAYGYTF	TRBV15	14	NA	once	TRBJ1-2
TGTGCCAGCAGCCAGGGGGCGCGGGGTGGCCCAGATACGCAGTATTTT	CASSQGARGGPDTQYF	TRBV7-6	16	TRBD1	NA	TRBJ2-3
TGTGCCAGCAGGGACAGGGTTAGTGCGCCCCAGCATTTT	CASRDRVSAPQHF	TRBV12-3/TRBV12-4	13	TRBD1	NA	TRBJ1-5
TGCAGTGCCGGTAGGGACAGCTACGAGCAGTACTTC	CSAGRDSYEQYF	TRBV20-1	12	TRBD1	NA	TRBJ2-7
TGCAGCGTTGAGCTCCACACTGGAAACACCATATATTTT	CSVELHTGNTIYF	TRBV29-1	13	NA	NA	TRBJ1-3
TGCAGTGCTGGCCACTCTAGCACAGATACGCAGTATTTT	CSAGHSSTDTQYF	TRBV20-1	13	NA	NA	TRBJ2-3
TGTGCCACCAGCGGAGGGGAGACCCAGTACTTC	CATSGGETQYF	TRBV15	11	NA	NA	TRBJ2-5
TGTGCCAGCAGCCGGGACCCGAGTGAGCAGTTCTTC	CASSRDPSEQFF	TRBV12-3/TRBV12-4	12	NA	NA	TRBJ2-1
TGCAGTGCTGTCGGGCGTAGCGGGGGAAAAACCTACAATGAGCAGTTCTTC	CSAVGRSGGKTYNEQFF	TRBV20-1	17	TRBD2	NA	TRBJ2-1
TGTGCCAGCAGCCCCGGGACCTTCTACGAGCAGTACTTC	CASSPGTFYEQYF	TRBV7-9	13	NA	few	TRBJ2-7
TGTGCCAGCGGCGGAAATAGCAATCAGCCCCAGCATTTT	CASGGNSNQPQHF	TRBV7-9	13	NA	once	TRBJ1-5
TGTGCCATCAGAACCGGGACAGGGACGTACAATGAGCAGTTCTTC	CAIRTGTGTYNEQFF	TRBV10-3	15	TRBD1	once	TRBJ2-1
TGTGCCAGCAGCCCCTGGCACGGGGGGGCCTCCTACGAGCAGTACTTC	CASSPWHGGASYEQYF	TRBV7-9	16	TRBD2	NA	TRBJ2-7
TGTGCCATCAGCGCTTGGGTTCGTGATGAGAACACTGAAGCTTTCTTT	CAISAWVRDENTEAFF	TRBV10-3	16	NA	NA	TRBJ1-1
TGTGCCAGTAACGGACAGAGTAGCAATCAGCCCCAGCATTTT	CASNGQSSNQPQHF	TRBV19	14	NA	NA	TRBJ1-5
TGTGCCAGCAGCCCTTTTTCGGGATCGTACCAAGAGACCCAGTACTTC	CASSPFSGSYQETQYF	TRBV4-2	16	NA	NA	TRBJ2-5
TGCAGTGCTAGAGACCGGGCACTGGAGACCCAGTACTTC	CSARDRALETQYF	TRBV20-1	13	NA	NA	TRBJ2-5
TGTGCCAGCAGCCAATTGACAGGGAGCTCCTACGAGCAGTACTTC	CASSQLTGSSYEQYF	TRBV3-1	15	TRBD1	NA	TRBJ2-7
TGCAGTGCGAAAGGACCGGCTCCCTACGAGCAGTACTTC	CSAKGPAPYEQYF	TRBV20-1	13	NA	NA	TRBJ2-7
TGTGCCAGCAGTTTCTTAAATCAGCCCCAGCATTTT	CASSFLNQPQHF	TRBV12-3/TRBV12-4	12	NA	few	TRBJ1-5
TGTGCCAGCAACCCGACAGGGGGGAGCGGCTACACCTTC	CASNPTGGSGYTF	TRBV7-9	13	TRBD1	NA	TRBJ1-2
TGTGCCAGCAGTTACAGAGAGAGAGGGACAGATACGCAGTATTTT	CASSYRERGTDTQYF	TRBV6-2/TRBV6-3	15	NA	NA	TRBJ2-3